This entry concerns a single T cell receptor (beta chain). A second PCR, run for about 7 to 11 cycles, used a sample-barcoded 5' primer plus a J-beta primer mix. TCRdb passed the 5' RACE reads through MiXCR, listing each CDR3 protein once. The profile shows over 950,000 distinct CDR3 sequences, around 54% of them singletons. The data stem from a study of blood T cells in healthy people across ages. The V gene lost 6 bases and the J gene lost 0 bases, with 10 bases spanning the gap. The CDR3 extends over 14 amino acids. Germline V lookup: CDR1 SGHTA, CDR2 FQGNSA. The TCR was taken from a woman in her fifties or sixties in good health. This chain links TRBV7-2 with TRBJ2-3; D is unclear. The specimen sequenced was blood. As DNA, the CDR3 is TGTGCCAGCAGTCAAGGGCATAGCACAGATACGCAGTATTTT. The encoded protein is CASSQGHSTDTQYF.